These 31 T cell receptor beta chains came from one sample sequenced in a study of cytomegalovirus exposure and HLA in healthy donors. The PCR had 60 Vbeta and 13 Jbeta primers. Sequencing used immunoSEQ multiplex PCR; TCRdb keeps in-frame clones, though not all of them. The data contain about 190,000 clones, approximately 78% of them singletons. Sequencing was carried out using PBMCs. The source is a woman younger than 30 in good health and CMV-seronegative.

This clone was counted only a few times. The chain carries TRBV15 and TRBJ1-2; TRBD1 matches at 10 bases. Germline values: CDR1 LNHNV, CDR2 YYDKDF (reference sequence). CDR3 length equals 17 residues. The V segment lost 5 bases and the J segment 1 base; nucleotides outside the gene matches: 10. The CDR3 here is CATSAPTGGSNNYGYTF. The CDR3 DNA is TGTGCCACCAGCGCCCCGACAGGGGGCTCGAATAACTATGGCTACACCTTC.

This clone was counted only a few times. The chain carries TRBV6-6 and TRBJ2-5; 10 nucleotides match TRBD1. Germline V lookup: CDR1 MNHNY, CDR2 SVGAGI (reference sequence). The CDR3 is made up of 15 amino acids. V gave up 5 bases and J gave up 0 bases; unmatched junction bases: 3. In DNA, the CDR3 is TGTGCCAGCAGTGCGGGACAGGGGTACCAAGAGACCCAGTACTTC. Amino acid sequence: CASSAGQGYQETQYF.

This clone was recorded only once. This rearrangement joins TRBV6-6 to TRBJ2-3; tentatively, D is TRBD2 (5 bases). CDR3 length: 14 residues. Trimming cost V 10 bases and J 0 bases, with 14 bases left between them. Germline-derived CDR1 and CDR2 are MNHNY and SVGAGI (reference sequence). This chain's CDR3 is CATAEGGSTDTQYF. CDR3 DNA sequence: TGTGCCACCGCTGAGGGCGGCAGCACAGATACGCAGTATTTT.

The CDR3 loop reads CASRETGAPNQPQHF. CDR3 nucleotides: TGTGCCAGCAGGGAGACAGGGGCTCCCAATCAGCCCCAGCATTTT. The J gene is TRBJ1-5, the V gene TRBV6-1, with 8 bases that match TRBD1. Losses at the gene ends were 6 bases for V and 3 bases for J; bases not matched to a gene: 7. CDR3 length: 15 residues. Germline V lookup: CDR1 MNHNS, CDR2 SASEGT.

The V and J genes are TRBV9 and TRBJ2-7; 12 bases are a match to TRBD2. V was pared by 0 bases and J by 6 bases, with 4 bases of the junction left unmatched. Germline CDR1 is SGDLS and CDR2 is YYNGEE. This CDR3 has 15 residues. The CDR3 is CASSVDPGLAGEQYF. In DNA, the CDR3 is TGTGCCAGCAGCGTAGACCCGGGACTAGCGGGCGAGCAGTACTTC.

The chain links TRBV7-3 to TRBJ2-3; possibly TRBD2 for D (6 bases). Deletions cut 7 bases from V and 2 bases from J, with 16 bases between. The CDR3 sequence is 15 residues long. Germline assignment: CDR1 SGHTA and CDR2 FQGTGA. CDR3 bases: TGTGCCAGCACCTTGGGACTCCTCTCCACAGATACGCAGTATTTT. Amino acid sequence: CASTLGLLSTDTQYF.

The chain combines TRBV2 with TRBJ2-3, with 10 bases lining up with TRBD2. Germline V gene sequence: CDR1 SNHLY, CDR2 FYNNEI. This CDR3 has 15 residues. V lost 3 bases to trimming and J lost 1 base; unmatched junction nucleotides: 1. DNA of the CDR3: TGTGCCAGCAGTGAGCTAGCGGGAGGCACAGATACGCAGTATTTT. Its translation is CASSELAGGTDTQYF.

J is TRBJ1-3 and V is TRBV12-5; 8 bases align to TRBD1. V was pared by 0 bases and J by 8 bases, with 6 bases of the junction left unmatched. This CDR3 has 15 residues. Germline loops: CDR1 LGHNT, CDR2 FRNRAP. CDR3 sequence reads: CASGLVGQGGDTIYF. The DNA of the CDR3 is TGTGCTAGTGGTTTGGTCGGACAGGGTGGGGACACCATATATTTT.

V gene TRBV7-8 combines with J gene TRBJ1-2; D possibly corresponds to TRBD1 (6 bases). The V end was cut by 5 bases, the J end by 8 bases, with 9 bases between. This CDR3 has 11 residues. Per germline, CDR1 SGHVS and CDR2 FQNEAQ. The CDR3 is CASSAGVGYTF. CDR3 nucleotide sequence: TGTGCCAGCAGCGCAGGGGTCGGCTACACCTTC.

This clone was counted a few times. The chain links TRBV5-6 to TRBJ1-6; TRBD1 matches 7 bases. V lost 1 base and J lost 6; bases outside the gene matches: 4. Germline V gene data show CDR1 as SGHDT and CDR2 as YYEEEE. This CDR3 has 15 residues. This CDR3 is CASSLQGVGNSPLHF. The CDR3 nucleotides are TGTGCCAGCAGCTTGCAGGGGGTGGGTAATTCACCCCTCCACTTT.

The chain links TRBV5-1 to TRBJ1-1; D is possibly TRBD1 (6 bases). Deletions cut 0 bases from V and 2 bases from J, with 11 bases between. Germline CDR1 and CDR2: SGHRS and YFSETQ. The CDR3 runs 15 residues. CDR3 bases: TGCGCCAGCAGCTTGGTGGGGGGGCTCAACACTGAAGCTTTCTTT. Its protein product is CASSLVGGLNTEAFF.

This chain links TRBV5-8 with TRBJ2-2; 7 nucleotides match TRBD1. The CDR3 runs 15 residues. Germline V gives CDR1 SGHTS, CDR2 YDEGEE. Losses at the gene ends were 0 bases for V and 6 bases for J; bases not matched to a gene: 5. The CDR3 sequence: CASSLGQGLSGELFF. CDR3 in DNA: TGTGCCAGCAGCTTGGGACAGGGTCTGTCCGGGGAGCTGTTTTTT.

CDR3: CASSVGGGTGGETQYF. The CDR3 DNA reads TGTGCCAGCAGCGTAGGAGGAGGGACAGGGGGAGAGACCCAGTACTTC. The rearrangement joins TRBV9 to TRBJ2-5; 11 positions match TRBD1. Germline CDR1 reads SGDLS; CDR2 reads YYNGEE. V was pared by 0 bases and J by 4 bases, with 5 bases of the junction left unmatched. The CDR3 has 16 residues.

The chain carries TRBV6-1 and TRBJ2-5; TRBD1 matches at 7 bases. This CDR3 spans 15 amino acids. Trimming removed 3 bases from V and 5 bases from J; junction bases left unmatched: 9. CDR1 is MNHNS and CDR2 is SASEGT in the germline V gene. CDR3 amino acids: CASSDMGQPRETQYF. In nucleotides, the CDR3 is TGTGCCAGCAGTGATATGGGACAGCCTCGGGAGACCCAGTACTTC.

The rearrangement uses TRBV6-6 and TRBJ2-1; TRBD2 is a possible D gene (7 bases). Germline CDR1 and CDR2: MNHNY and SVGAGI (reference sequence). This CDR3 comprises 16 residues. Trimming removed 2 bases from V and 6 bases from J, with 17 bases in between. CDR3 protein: CASSYRGAGESNEQFF. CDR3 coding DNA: TGTGCCAGCAGTTACCGGGGGGCGGGAGAGTCCAATGAGCAGTTCTTC.

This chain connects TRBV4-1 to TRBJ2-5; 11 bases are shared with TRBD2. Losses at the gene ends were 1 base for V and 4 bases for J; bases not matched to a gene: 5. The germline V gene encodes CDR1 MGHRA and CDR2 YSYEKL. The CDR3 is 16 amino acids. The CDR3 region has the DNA TGCGCCAGCAGCCAAGCTCTAGCGGGGGGCGGAGAGACCCAGTACTTC. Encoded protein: CASSQALAGGGETQYF.

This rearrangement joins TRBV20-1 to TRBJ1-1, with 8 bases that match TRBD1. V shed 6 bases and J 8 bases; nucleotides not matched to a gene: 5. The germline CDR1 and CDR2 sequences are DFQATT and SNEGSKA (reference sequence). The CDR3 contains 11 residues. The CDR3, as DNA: TGCAGTGCAGGGACAGGAGTGGAAGCTTTCTTT. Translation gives CSAGTGVEAFF.

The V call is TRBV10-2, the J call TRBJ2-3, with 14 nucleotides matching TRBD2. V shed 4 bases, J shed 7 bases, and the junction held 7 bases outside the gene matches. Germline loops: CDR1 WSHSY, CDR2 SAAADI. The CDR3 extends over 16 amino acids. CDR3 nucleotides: TGCGCCAGCAGTGCCAGACTAGCGGGAGGGGTTTATACGCAGTATTTT. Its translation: CASSARLAGGVYTQYF.

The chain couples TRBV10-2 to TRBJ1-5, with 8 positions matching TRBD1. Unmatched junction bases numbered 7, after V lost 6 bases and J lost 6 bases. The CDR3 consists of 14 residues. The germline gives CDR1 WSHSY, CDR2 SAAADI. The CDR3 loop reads CASSRDRPPQPQHF. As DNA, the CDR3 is TGCGCCAGCAGCCGGGACAGGCCCCCTCAGCCCCAGCATTTT.

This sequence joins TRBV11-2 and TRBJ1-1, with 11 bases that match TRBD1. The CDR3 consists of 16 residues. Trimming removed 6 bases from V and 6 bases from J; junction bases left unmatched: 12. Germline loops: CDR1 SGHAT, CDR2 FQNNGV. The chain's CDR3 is CASRILPRDRGAEAFF. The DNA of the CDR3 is TGTGCCAGCAGGATATTACCTCGGGACAGGGGGGCTGAAGCTTTCTTT. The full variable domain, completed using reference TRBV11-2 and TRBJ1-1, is EAGVAQSPRYKIIEKRQSVAFWCNPISGHATLYWYQQILGQGPKLLIQFQNNGVVDDSQLPKDRFSAERLKGVDSTLKIQPAKLEDSAVYLCASRILPRDRGAEAFFGQGTRLTVV.

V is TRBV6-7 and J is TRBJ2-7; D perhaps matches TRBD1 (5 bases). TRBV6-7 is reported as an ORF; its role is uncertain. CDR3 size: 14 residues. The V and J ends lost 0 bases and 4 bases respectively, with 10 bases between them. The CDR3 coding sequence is TGTGCCAGCAGTTACTCGGGCAGGGCGTACGAGCAGTACTTC. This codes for CASSYSGRAYEQYF.

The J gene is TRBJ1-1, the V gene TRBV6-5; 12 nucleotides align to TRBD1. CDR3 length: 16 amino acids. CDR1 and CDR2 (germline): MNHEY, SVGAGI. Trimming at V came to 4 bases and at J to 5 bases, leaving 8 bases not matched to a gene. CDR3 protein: CASSSGTGGIGTEAFF. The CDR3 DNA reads TGTGCCAGCAGTTCCGGGACAGGGGGCATTGGGACTGAAGCTTTCTTT.

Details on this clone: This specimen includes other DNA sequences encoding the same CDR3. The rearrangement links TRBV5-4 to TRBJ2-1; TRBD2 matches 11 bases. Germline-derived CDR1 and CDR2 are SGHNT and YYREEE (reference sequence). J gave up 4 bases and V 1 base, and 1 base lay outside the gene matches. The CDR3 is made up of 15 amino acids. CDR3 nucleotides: TGTGCCAGCAGCTTGACTAGCGGGAGTTACAATGAGCAGTTCTTC. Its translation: CASSLTSGSYNEQFF. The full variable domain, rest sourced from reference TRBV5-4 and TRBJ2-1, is ETGVTQSPTHLIKTRGQQVTLRCSSQSGHNTVSWYQQALGQGPQFIFQYYREEENGRGNFPPRFSGLQFPNYSSELNVNALELDDSALYLCASSLTSGSYNEQFFGPGTRLTVL.

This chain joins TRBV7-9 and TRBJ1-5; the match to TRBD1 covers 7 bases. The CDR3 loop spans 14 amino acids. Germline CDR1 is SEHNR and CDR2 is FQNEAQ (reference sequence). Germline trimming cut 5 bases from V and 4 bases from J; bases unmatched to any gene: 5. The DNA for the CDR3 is TGTGCCAGCAGCGCGACAGGGCTGAATCAGCCCCAGCATTTT. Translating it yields CASSATGLNQPQHF.

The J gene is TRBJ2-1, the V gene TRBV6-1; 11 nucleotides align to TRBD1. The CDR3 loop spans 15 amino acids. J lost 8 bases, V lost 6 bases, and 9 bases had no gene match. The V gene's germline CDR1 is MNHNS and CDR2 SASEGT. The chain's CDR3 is CASSEGQGVFYEQFF. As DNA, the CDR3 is TGTGCCAGCAGCGAGGGACAGGGGGTTTTCTATGAGCAGTTCTTC.

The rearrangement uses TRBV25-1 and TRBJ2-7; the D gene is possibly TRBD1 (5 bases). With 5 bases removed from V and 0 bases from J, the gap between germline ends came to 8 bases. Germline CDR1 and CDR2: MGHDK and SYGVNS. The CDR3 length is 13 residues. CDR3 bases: TGTGCCAGCAGTCAGGGCGGCTCCTACGAGCAGTACTTC. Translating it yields CASSQGGSYEQYF.

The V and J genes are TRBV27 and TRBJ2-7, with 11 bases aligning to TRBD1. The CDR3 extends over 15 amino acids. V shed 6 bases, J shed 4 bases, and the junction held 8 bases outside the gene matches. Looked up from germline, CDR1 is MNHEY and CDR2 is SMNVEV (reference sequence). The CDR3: CASRKGGQGGYEQYF. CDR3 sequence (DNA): TGTGCCAGCAGGAAGGGGGGACAGGGGGGATACGAGCAGTACTTC.

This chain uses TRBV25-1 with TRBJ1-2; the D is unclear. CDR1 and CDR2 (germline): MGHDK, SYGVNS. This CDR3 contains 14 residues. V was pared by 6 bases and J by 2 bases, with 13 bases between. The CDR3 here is CASRNSKSNYGYTF. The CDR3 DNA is TGTGCCAGCAGGAACAGCAAATCCAACTATGGCTACACCTTC.

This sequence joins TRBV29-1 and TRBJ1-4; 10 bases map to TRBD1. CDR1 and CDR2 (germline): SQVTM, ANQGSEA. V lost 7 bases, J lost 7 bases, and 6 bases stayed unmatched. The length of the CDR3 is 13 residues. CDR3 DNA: TGCAGCGGAAGGACAGGGGGTCTTGAAAAACTGTTTTTT. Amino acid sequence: CSGRTGGLEKLFF.

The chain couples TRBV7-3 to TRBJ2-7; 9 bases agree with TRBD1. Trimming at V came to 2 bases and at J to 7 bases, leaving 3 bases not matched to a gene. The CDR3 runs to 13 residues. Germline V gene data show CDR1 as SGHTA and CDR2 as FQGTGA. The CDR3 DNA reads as TGTGCCAGCAGCTTAGGACAGGGGAGGGAGCAGTACTTC. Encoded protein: CASSLGQGREQYF.

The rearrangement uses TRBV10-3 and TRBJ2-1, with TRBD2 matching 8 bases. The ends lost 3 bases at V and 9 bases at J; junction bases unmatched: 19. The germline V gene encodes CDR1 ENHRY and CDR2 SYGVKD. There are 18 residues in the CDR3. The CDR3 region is CAISERIAGTYPPGEQFF. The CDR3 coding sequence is TGTGCCATCAGTGAACGGATAGCGGGGACTTACCCACCCGGTGAGCAGTTCTTC.